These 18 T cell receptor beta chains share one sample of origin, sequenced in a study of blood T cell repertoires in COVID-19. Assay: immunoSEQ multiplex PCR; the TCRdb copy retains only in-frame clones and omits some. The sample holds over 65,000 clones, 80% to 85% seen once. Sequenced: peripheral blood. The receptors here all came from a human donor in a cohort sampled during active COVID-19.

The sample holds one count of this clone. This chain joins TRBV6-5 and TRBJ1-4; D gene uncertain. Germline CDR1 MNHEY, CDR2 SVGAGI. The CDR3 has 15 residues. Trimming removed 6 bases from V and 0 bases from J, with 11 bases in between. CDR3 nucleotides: TGTGCCAGCAGATCTGGAGGTCCAACTAATGAAAAACTGTTTTTT. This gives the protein CASRSGGPTNEKLFF.

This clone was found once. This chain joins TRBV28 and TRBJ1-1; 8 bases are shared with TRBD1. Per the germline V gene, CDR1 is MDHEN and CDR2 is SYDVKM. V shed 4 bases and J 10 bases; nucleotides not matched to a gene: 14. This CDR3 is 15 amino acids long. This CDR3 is CASSSRTGRKGRAFF. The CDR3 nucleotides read TGTGCCAGCAGTTCACGGACAGGGAGAAAGGGAAGAGCTTTCTTT.

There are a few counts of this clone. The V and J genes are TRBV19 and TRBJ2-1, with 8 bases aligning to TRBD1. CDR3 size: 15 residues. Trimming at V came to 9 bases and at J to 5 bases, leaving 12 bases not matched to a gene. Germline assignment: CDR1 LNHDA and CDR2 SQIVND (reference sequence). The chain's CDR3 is CASSRTGTGNNEQFF. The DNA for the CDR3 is TGTGCCAGCTCGAGAACCGGGACAGGTAACAATGAGCAGTTCTTC.

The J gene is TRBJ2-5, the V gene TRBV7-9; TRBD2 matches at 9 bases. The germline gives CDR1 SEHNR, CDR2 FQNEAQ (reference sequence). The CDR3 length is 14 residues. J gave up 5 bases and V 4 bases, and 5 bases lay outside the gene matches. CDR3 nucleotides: TGTGCCAGCAGCTCGACTAGCGGCTCGGAGACCCAGTACTTC. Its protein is CASSSTSGSETQYF.

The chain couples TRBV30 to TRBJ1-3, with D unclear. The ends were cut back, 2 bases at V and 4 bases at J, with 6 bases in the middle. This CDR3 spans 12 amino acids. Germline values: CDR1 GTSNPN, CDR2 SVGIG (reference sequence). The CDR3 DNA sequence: TGTGCCTGGAGTCAGTCCGGAAACACCATATATTTT. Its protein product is CAWSQSGNTIYF.

In DNA form, the CDR3 reads TGTGCCAGCTCACCACCGGTGGTTAGCGGGAGAGAAGAGACCCAGTACTTC. This gives the protein CASSPPVVSGREETQYF. The chain couples TRBV18 to TRBJ2-5; 9 bases agree with TRBD2. The CDR3 extends over 17 amino acids. Trimming took 0 bases from V and 3 from J; bases not matched to a gene: 8. From germline, CDR1 is KGHSH and CDR2 LQKENI.

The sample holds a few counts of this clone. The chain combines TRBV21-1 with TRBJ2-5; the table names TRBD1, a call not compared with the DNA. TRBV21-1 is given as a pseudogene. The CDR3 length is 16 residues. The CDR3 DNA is TGTGCCAGCAGCATCGAGGACAGGGCTGGGGTGGAGACCCAGTACTTC. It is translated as CASSIEDRAGVETQYF.

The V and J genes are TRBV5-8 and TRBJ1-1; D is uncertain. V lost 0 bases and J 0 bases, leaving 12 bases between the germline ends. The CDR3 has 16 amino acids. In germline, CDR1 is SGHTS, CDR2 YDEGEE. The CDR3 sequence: CASSLAALGLNTEAFF. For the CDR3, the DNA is TGTGCCAGCAGCTTGGCCGCACTGGGCCTGAACACTGAAGCTTTCTTT.

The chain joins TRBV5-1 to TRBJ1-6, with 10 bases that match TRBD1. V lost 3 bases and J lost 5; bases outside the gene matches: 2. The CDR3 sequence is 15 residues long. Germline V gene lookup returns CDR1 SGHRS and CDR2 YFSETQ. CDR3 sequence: CASSSTGGDNSPLHF. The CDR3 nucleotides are TGCGCCAGCAGCTCGACAGGGGGCGATAATTCACCCCTCCACTTT.

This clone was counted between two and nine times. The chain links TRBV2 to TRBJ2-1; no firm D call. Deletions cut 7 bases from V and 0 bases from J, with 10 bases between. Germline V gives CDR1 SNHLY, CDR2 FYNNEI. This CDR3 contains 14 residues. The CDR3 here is CASNDISSYNEQFF. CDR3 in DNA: TGTGCCAGCAACGACATCAGCTCCTACAATGAGCAGTTCTTC.

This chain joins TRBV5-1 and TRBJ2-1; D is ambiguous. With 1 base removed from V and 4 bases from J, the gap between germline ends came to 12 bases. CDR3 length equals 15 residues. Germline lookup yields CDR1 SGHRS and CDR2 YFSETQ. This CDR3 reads CASSLTGSPYNEQFF. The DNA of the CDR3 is TGCGCCAGCAGCTTGACGGGTTCCCCTTACAATGAGCAGTTCTTC.

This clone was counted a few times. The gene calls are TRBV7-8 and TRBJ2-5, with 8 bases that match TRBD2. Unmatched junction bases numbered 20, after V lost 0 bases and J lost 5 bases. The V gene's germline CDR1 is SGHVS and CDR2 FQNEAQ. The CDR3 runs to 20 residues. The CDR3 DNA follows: TGTGCCAGCAGCTTAGCTTTCATACGACTAGCGCTTCAACGAGGGGAGACCCAGTACTTC. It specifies CASSLAFIRLALQRGETQYF.

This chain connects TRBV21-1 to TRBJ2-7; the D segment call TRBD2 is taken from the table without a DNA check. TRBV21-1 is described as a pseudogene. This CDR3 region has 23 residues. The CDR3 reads CASSKDLRGGRVDRRRPWEVQYF. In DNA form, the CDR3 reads TGTGCCAGCAGTAAAGATCTTCGCGGGGGTAGGGTGGACAGACGCCGCCCTTGGGAGGTGCAGTACTTC.

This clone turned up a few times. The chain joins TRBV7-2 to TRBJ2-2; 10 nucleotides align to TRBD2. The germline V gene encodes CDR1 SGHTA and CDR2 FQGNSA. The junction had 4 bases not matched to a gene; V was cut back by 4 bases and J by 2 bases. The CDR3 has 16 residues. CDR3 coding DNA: TGTGCCAGCAGCTCCCGGACTAGCGGCAACACCGGGGAGCTGTTTTTT. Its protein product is CASSSRTSGNTGELFF.

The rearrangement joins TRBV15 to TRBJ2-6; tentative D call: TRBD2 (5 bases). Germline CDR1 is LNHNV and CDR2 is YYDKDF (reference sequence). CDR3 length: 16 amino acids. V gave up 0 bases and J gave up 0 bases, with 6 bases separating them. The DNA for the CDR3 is TGTGCCACCAGCAGAGACCGGGACTCTGGGGCCAACGTCCTGACTTTC. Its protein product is CATSRDRDSGANVLTF.

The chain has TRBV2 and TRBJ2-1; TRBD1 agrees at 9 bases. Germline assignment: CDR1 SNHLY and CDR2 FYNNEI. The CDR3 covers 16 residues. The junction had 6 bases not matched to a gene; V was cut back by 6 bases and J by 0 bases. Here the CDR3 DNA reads TGTGCCAGCAGACCTCCGGGACAGGGCTCCTACAATGAGCAGTTCTTC. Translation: CASRPPGQGSYNEQFF.

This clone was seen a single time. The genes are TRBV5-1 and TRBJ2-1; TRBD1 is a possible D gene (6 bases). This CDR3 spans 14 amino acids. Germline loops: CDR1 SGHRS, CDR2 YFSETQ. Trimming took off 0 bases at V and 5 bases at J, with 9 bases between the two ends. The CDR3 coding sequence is TGCGCCAGCAGCTTGGAACAGGGCAACAATGAGCAGTTCTTC. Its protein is CASSLEQGNNEQFF.

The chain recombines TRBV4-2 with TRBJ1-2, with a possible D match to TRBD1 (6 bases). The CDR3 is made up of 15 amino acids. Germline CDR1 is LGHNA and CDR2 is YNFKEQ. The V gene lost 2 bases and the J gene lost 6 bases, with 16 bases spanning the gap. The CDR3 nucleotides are TGTGCCAGCAGCCAACATGGGGGCGACTTCAATGGCTACACCTTC. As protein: CASSQHGGDFNGYTF.